This TCR beta chain was sequenced during a study of T-cell memory formation after mild COVID-19. A note on this clonotype: Its antigen is as yet unknown.

MiXCR, applied by TCRdb to the 5' RACE reads, yields one record per CDR3 protein. The sample holds about 620,000 distinct CDR3 sequences, approximately 18% seen once. Per the germline V gene, CDR1 is MNHEY and CDR2 is SMNVEV (reference sequence). V lost 4 bases to trimming and J lost 0 bases, with 16 bases between them. The CDR3 length is 16 residues. Regarding the study as a whole: Whether second-wave clones peaking at day 37 were SARS-CoV-2 specific went unconfirmed.

This sequence was found in an adult woman who had mild COVID-19 (a few samples of this study predate the infection). Cell type and time point are not known. The chain links TRBV27 to TRBJ2-7, with D maybe TRBD1 (5 bases). Sequenced material: PBMCs or a T cell subset sorted from them (not recorded which). The CDR3 spells CASSYSPGHNSYEQYF. The CDR3 DNA follows: TGTGCCAGCAGTTATTCCCCCGGACACAACTCCTACGAGCAGTACTTC.